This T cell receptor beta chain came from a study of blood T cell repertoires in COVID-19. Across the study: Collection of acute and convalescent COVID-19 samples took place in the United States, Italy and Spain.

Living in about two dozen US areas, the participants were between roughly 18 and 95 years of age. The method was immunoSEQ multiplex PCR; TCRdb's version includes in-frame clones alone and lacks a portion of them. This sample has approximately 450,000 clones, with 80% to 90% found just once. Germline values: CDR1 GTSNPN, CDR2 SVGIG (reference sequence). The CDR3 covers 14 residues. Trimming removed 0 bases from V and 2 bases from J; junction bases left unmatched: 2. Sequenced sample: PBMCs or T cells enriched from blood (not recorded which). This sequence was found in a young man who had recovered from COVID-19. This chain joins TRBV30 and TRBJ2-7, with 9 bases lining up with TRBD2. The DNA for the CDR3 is TGTGCCTGGAGTGTTTCTAGCGGGGCCTACGAGCAGTACTTC. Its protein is CAWSVSSGAYEQYF. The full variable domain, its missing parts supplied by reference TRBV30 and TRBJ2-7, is SQTIHQWPATLVQPVGSPLSLECTVEGTSNPNLYWYRQAAGRGLQLLFYSVGIGQISSEVPQNLSASRPQDRQFILSSKKLLLSDSGFYLCAWSVSSGAYEQYFGPGTRLTVT.